The 14 T cell receptor beta chains listed next were all sequenced from one sample in a study of blood T cell repertoires in COVID-19. The assay was immunoSEQ multiplex PCR, and TCRdb's table has in-frame clones only and misses some. Here the sample spans 70,000 to 85,000 clones, 65% to 85% being singletons. The sequencing input was peripheral blood. These TCRs come from an elderly woman with acute or convalescent COVID-19.

The gene calls are TRBV4-3 and TRBJ1-4, with D possibly TRBD1 on 6 matching bases. Trimming shortened V by 4 bases and J by 1 base, and 16 bases separated the two germline ends. Germline V gives CDR1 LGHNA, CDR2 YSLEER. This CDR3 has 17 amino acids. The CDR3 sequence is CASSLEGVGGTNEKLFF. CDR3 bases: TGCGCCAGCAGCCTTGAGGGGGTTGGTGGAACTAATGAAAAACTGTTTTTT.

The chain employs TRBV18 and TRBJ1-5, with 7 bases identical to TRBD1. The CDR3 runs 19 residues. The V and J ends lost 6 bases and 2 bases, in that order; junction bases with no gene match: 19. Germline lookup yields CDR1 KGHSH and CDR2 LQKENI. In DNA, the CDR3 is TGTGCCAGCTCCAAGATCGGCCCAACAGCCGGACAGGGCAATCAGCCCCAGCATTTT. Amino acids: CASSKIGPTAGQGNQPQHF.

This chain connects TRBV11-2 to TRBJ2-7, with 11 bases matching TRBD1. With 4 bases clipped from V and 3 bases from J, the junction kept 5 bases outside the gene matches. CDR1 and CDR2 (germline): SGHAT, FQNNGV. The CDR3 runs to 15 residues. The CDR3 loop reads CASSSGTGGYYEQYF. For the CDR3, the DNA is TGTGCCAGCAGCTCCGGGACAGGGGGTTACTACGAGCAGTACTTC. Variable domain in full (rest from reference TRBV11-2 and TRBJ2-7): EAGVAQSPRYKIIEKRQSVAFWCNPISGHATLYWYQQILGQGPKLLIQFQNNGVVDDSQLPKDRFSAERLKGVDSTLKIQPAKLEDSAVYLCASSSGTGGYYEQYFGPGTRLTVT.

This clone appeared once. This chain connects TRBV5-1 to TRBJ1-6; perhaps TRBD1 as D (6 bases). The CDR3 runs 18 residues. The V gene's germline CDR1 is SGHRS and CDR2 YFSETQ. The V gene lost 0 bases and the J gene lost 0 bases, with 13 bases spanning the gap. The DNA for the CDR3 is TGCGCCAGCAGCTTGGCGGACAGAGGTTACTCCTATAATTCACCCCTCCACTTT. This encodes CASSLADRGYSYNSPLHF.

This clone was found once. The J gene is TRBJ1-2, the V gene TRBV11-3; possible D gene TRBD1, 6 bases. CDR1 SGHNT and CDR2 YENEEA come from the germline V gene. The CDR3 has 14 amino acids. V was cut by 5 bases and J by 2 bases, with 12 bases left in between. CDR3 amino acids: CASSAGTQNYGYTF. The CDR3 nucleotides read TGTGCCAGCAGCGCCGGGACACAAAACTATGGCTACACCTTC.

V and J are TRBV5-1 and TRBJ2-2; D is perhaps TRBD2 (5 bases). Trimming stripped 7 bases from V and 0 bases from J, with 19 bases between. Germline V lookup: CDR1 SGHRS, CDR2 YFSETQ. The CDR3 length is 17 residues. Here the CDR3 reads CASRKGGSYANTGELFF. CDR3 nucleotide sequence: TGCGCCAGCCGCAAAGGCGGGTCCTACGCGAACACCGGGGAGCTGTTTTTT.

The V gene is TRBV30, the J gene TRBJ2-1, with 8 bases lining up with TRBD2. The CDR3 runs 13 residues. Trimming cost V 3 bases and J 4 bases; bases outside gene matches: 2. Germline V gene data show CDR1 as GTSNPN and CDR2 as SVGIG (reference sequence). The CDR3 here is CAWRSGGYNEQFF. The CDR3 nucleotides read TGTGCCTGGAGGAGCGGGGGATACAATGAGCAGTTCTTC.

CDR3 amino acids: CASSLRRETQYF. As DNA, the CDR3 is TGTGCCAGCAGCTTGAGGAGAGAGACCCAGTACTTC. J is TRBJ2-5 and V is TRBV13; D is undetermined. This CDR3 region has 12 residues. Germline assignment: CDR1 PRHDT and CDR2 FYEKMQ (reference sequence). V was shortened by 3 bases and J by 4 bases, with 6 bases between the two germline ends.

The chain links TRBV5-5 to TRBJ1-3; D unclear. The CDR3 spans 17 residues. Germline V CDR1 and CDR2: SGHKS, YYEKEE (reference sequence). Trimming left V 0 bases short and J 4 bases short, with 17 bases between. Here the CDR3 reads CASSLGVNTPGGNTIYF. DNA for the CDR3: TGTGCCAGCAGCTTGGGGGTTAATACCCCGGGGGGAAACACCATATATTTT.

V gene TRBV12-3 or TRBV12-4 combines with J gene TRBJ1-6, with D tentatively TRBD1 (5 bases). The V end was cut by 8 bases, the J end by 8 bases, with 13 bases between. The CDR3 runs to 13 residues. CDR3 nucleotide sequence: TGTGCCAGCTCCACGGGGGGGGATTCACCCCTCCACTTT. The encoded protein is CASSTGGDSPLHF.

The chain employs TRBV19 and TRBJ2-7, with TRBD1 matching over 8 bases. The V gene's germline CDR1 is LNHDA and CDR2 SQIVND (reference sequence). This CDR3 has 15 residues. The ends lost 5 bases at V and 9 bases at J; junction bases unmatched: 15. The CDR3 region is CASSSSGQGAVGQYF. The CDR3 DNA follows: TGTGCCAGTAGTTCCTCCGGCCAGGGGGCCGTAGGGCAGTACTTC.

CDR3 protein: CASSVGAGGVNTEAFF. The CDR3 nucleotides are TGTGCCAGCAGCGTAGGAGCAGGAGGGGTGAACACTGAAGCTTTCTTT. This chain uses TRBV9 with TRBJ1-1; D might be TRBD1 (5 bases). There are 16 residues in the CDR3. The V end lost 0 bases, the J end lost 0 bases, and 12 bases lay between the germline ends. The germline V gene encodes CDR1 SGDLS and CDR2 YYNGEE.

The rearrangement uses TRBV19 and TRBJ1-1; D remains ambiguous. The CDR3 spans 15 residues. CDR1 is LNHDA, CDR2 SQIVND, per germline (reference sequence). Trimming removed 3 bases from V and 1 base from J, with 12 bases in between. The CDR3 nucleotides read TGTGCCAGTAGTATCGATCCTGGGCCGAACACTGAAGCTTTCTTT. As protein: CASSIDPGPNTEAFF.

The chain is built from TRBV9 and TRBJ2-1; D possibly corresponds to TRBD1 (5 bases). Germline CDR1 reads SGDLS; CDR2 reads YYNGEE. Trimming took off 2 bases at V and 0 bases at J, with 9 bases between the two ends. The CDR3 spans 15 residues. The CDR3 here is CASSVSQASYNEQFF. CDR3 coding DNA: TGTGCCAGCAGCGTGTCACAGGCCTCCTACAATGAGCAGTTCTTC.